The clone carrying this T cell receptor (beta chain) was counted a few times. The use of a sample-barcoded 5' primer and a J-beta primer mix characterized a second PCR of 7 to 11 cycles. TCRdb re-derived calls from the 5' RACE reads in MiXCR, one entry per CDR3 protein. The sample lists around 1,000,000 distinct CDR3 sequences; 20% to 25% were seen once. CDR1 and CDR2 from the germline V gene are SGHTA and FQGTGA. CDR3 size: 16 residues. V lost 5 bases to trimming and J lost 0 bases, with 14 bases between them. The data were taken from a study of blood T cells in healthy people across ages. These data were also reused for a study on T cells of mothers and their children.

This TCR was recovered from a girl aged 2-9 years in good health. The sequencing input was blood. This sequence joins TRBV7-3 and TRBJ2-1; D is uncertain. Here the CDR3 reads CASSPMGGSSYNEQFF. The CDR3 nucleotides are TGTGCCAGCAGCCCCATGGGCGGAAGCTCCTACAATGAGCAGTTCTTC. Filled out from reference TRBV7-3 and TRBJ2-1, the complete variable domain reads GAGVSQTPSNKVTEKGKYVELRCDPISGHTALYWYRQSLGQGPEFLIYFQGTGAADDSGLPNDRFFAVRPEGSVSTLKIQRTERGDSAVYLCASSPMGGSSYNEQFFGPGTRLTVL.